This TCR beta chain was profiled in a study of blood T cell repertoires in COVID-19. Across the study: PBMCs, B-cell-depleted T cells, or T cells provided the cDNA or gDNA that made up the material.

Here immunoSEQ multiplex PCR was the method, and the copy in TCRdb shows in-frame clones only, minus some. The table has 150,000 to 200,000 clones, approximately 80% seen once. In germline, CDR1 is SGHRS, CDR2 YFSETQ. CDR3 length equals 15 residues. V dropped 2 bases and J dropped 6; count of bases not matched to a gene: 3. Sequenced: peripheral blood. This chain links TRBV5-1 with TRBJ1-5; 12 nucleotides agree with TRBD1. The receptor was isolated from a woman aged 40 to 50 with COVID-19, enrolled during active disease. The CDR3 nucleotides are TGCGCCAGCAGCTTTGGGACAGGGGGCAGTCAGCCCCAGCATTTT. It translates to CASSFGTGGSQPQHF.